This record concerns one T cell receptor beta chain sequence. Its antigen remains unknown. The record originates from a study of Ad26.COV2.S vaccination and SARS-CoV-2 variants. Whole-study findings and limits: Placebo and vaccine recipients had non-spike TCR breadth that was similar.

This CDR3 has 15 amino acids. Sequencing used immunoSEQ multiplex PCR; TCRdb keeps in-frame clones, though not all of them. The data hold some 350,000 clones, with around 90% observed a single time. The chain joins TRBV21-1 to TRBJ1-1; the table assigns TRBD1, which was not confirmed against the DNA. TRBV21-1 is listed as a pseudogene. The sequenced sample was peripheral blood, obtained after recovery from COVID-19. This clonotype was sampled from a human donor who had recovered from COVID-19. The CDR3 here is CASSYRDRDRAQAFF. The CDR3, as DNA: TGTGCCAGCAGCTACCGGGACAGGGACAGGGCCCAAGCTTTCTTT.